Below are 25 T cell receptor beta chains sequenced from a single sample in a study of blood T cell repertoires in COVID-19. Sequencing was performed with immunoSEQ multiplex PCR; in TCRdb, only in-frame clones are kept and a portion is missing. Among roughly 280,000 clones listed, approximately 86% were seen once. Sequencing was done on a sample of peripheral blood. The receptors were sampled from a man in his forties with active or convalescent COVID-19.

This chain connects TRBV28 to TRBJ2-3, with 11 bases aligning to TRBD2. V was clipped by 7 bases and J by 6 bases; unmatched bases: 9. This CDR3 contains 15 residues. Per germline, CDR1 MDHEN and CDR2 SYDVKM. The CDR3, as DNA: TGTGCCAGCAAATATAGCGGGGGGGACCCCGATACGCAGTATTTT. Amino acids: CASKYSGGDPDTQYF.

The CDR3 is CASSYSKGDISPLHF. The CDR3 nucleotides are TGTGCCAGCAGTTACTCGAAAGGGGATATTTCACCCCTCCACTTT. The J gene is TRBJ1-6, the V gene TRBV6-6; perhaps TRBD1 as D (5 bases). Germline CDR1 MNHNY, CDR2 SVGAGI (reference sequence). This CDR3 has 15 residues. V lost 0 bases and J 9 bases, leaving 12 bases between the germline ends.

The rearrangement uses TRBV11-3 and TRBJ1-3; 10 positions match TRBD1. V lost 6 bases, J lost 0 bases, and 2 bases stayed unmatched. Germline loops: CDR1 SGHNT, CDR2 YENEEA. The CDR3 contains 15 residues. CDR3 in DNA: TGTGCCAGCAGTTGGACAGGGGGCTCTGGAAACACCATATATTTT. It specifies CASSWTGGSGNTIYF.

The chain carries TRBV15 and TRBJ1-5; D is ambiguous. The CDR3 loop spans 14 amino acids. V was shortened by 0 bases and J by 5 bases, with 8 bases between the two germline ends. The germline V gene has CDR1 LNHNV and CDR2 YYDKDF (reference sequence). Here the CDR3 DNA reads TGTGCCACCAGCAGAGATCCCCTTTATCAGCCCCAGCATTTT. Translation gives CATSRDPLYQPQHF.

This clone has just a few counts. The chain links TRBV30 to TRBJ1-2, with no clear D. With 3 bases removed from V and 7 bases from J, the gap between germline ends came to 12 bases. The length of the CDR3 is 12 residues. Germline lookup yields CDR1 GTSNPN and CDR2 SVGIG (reference sequence). CDR3 DNA: TGTGCCTGGAGACTGGGCGTTGGTGGCTACACCTTC. It encodes CAWRLGVGGYTF.

The chain joins TRBV7-9 to TRBJ1-1, with D possibly being TRBD1 (6 bases). Germline CDR1 and CDR2: SEHNR and FQNEAQ (reference sequence). The CDR3 has 16 amino acids. Trimming removed 1 base from V and 3 bases from J, with 15 bases in between. The CDR3 nucleotides read TGTGCCAGCAGCTTAGGTCTAGCAGGGGCCTACACTGAAGCTTTCTTT. This sequence encodes CASSLGLAGAYTEAFF.

For the CDR3, the DNA is TGTGCCAGCAGTTACGAGGCGGAGGCAGATACGCAGTATTTT. The encoded protein is CASSYEAEADTQYF. The chain couples TRBV6-2 or TRBV6-3 to TRBJ2-3, with a weak D call TRBD2 (5 bases). CDR1 MNHEY and CDR2 SVGEGT come from the germline V gene. The CDR3 totals 14 residues. The ends were cut back, 2 bases at V and 4 bases at J, with 10 bases in the middle.

J is TRBJ2-7 and V is TRBV11-2, with TRBD2 matching over 10 bases. Germline V gene lookup returns CDR1 SGHAT and CDR2 FQNNGV. The CDR3 runs 15 residues. J gave up 4 bases and V 3 bases, and 6 bases lay outside the gene matches. The CDR3 coding sequence is TGTGCCAGCAGCTTGGGAGCGGGAGGGCCGTACGAGCAGTACTTC. It is translated as CASSLGAGGPYEQYF.

This clone has a handful of counts. The chain links TRBV3-1 (or the pseudogene TRBV3-2) to TRBJ1-6; 7 bases agree with TRBD1. The CDR3 length is 15 residues. Germline CDR1 is LGHDT and CDR2 is YNNKEL (reference sequence). V lost 2 bases and J lost 9; bases outside the gene matches: 7. The CDR3 here is CASSQPGQLTSPLHF. The CDR3 DNA is TGTGCCAGCAGCCAACCGGGACAGTTAACTTCACCCCTCCACTTT.

The CDR3 coding sequence is TGTGCCAGCCAACCTCAGGGGGGAAAAGTTAATGAGCAGTTCTTC. Residues: CASQPQGGKVNEQFF. The chain carries TRBV5-4 and TRBJ2-1; weak D call: TRBD1 (7 bases). Trimming stripped 7 bases from V and 7 bases from J, with 21 bases between. The germline V gene has CDR1 SGHNT and CDR2 YYREEE (reference sequence). The CDR3 is made up of 15 amino acids.

The J gene is TRBJ2-1, the V gene TRBV5-6, with 10 bases lining up with TRBD2. V trimming: 5 bases; J trimming: 8 bases; junction bases outside the gene matches: 10. The CDR3 is 15 amino acids. Germline loops: CDR1 SGHDT, CDR2 YYEEEE. CDR3 nucleotide sequence: TGTGCCAGCAGTATGTTCCTAGCGGGAGCCTATGAGCAGTTCTTC. Residues: CASSMFLAGAYEQFF.

The gene calls are TRBV28 and TRBJ1-5; D gene ambiguous. The CDR3 runs 15 residues. The germline V gene encodes CDR1 MDHEN and CDR2 SYDVKM. The ends were cut back, 3 bases at V and 7 bases at J, with 16 bases in the middle. The CDR3: CASSFAGSKRQPQHF. For the CDR3, the DNA is TGTGCCAGCAGTTTCGCGGGGTCGAAGAGGCAGCCCCAGCATTTT.

This clone has just one count. This chain links TRBV10-1 with TRBJ2-1; 7 bases fit TRBD1. V lost 6 bases to trimming and J lost 10 bases; unmatched junction nucleotides: 6. Germline CDR1 is WNHNN and CDR2 is SYGVQD (reference sequence). This CDR3 contains 12 residues. This CDR3 reads CASRGDSSEQFF. The CDR3, as DNA: TGCGCCAGCAGGGGGGACAGCTCCGAGCAGTTCTTC.

The rearrangement uses TRBV14 and TRBJ2-5; D uncertain. Germline CDR1 is SGHDN and CDR2 is FVKESK. V lost 0 bases to trimming and J lost 2 bases, with 7 bases between them. The CDR3 is 14 residues long. The CDR3 loop is CASSQEFLQETQYF. CDR3 in DNA: TGTGCCAGCAGCCAAGAGTTCTTACAAGAGACCCAGTACTTC.

The chain combines TRBV4-1 with TRBJ2-3; TRBD1 might be the D (5 bases). CDR3 size: 17 residues. Germline CDR1 MGHRA, CDR2 YSYEKL. Trimming left V 1 base short and J 4 bases short, with 18 bases between. Written as DNA, the CDR3 is TGCGCCAGCAGCCAAGGACAGACTTGGGGCGGAGCAGATACGCAGTATTTT. Protein sequence: CASSQGQTWGGADTQYF.

This chain connects TRBV6-5 to TRBJ2-5, with TRBD2 as a possible D gene (6 bases). CDR1 and CDR2 from the germline V gene are MNHEY and SVGAGI. The CDR3 loop spans 14 amino acids. Trimming cost V 6 bases and J 8 bases, with 19 bases left between them. CDR3 region: CASRHSGGGNTQYF. CDR3 coding DNA: TGTGCCAGCAGACACTCGGGCGGCGGGAACACCCAGTACTTC.

The rearrangement uses TRBV10-3 and TRBJ2-5, with D perhaps matching TRBD1 (5 bases). CDR1 and CDR2 (germline): ENHRY, SYGVKD. V lost 4 bases and J lost 1, with 10 bases in between. The CDR3 has 14 amino acids. Written as DNA, the CDR3 is TGTGCCATCAGTGGTAGACAGTCCCAAGAGACCCAGTACTTC. Translation: CAISGRQSQETQYF.

J is TRBJ2-5 and V is TRBV29-1, with 11 nucleotides matching TRBD2. The length of the CDR3 is 15 residues. Looked up from germline, CDR1 is SQVTM and CDR2 is ANQGSEA. The junction had 12 bases not matched to a gene; V was cut back by 7 bases and J by 5 bases. Here the CDR3 reads CSGGIAGGPRETQYF. The CDR3 DNA sequence: TGCAGCGGAGGAATAGCGGGGGGGCCAAGGGAGACCCAGTACTTC.

This chain uses TRBV7-2 with TRBJ1-2; TRBD1 agrees at 9 bases. The germline V gene has CDR1 SGHTA and CDR2 FQGNSA. Unmatched junction bases numbered 11, after V lost 5 bases and J lost 4 bases. The CDR3 consists of 16 residues. The CDR3, as DNA: TGTGCCAGCAGCGCCCACCTCACGGGACAGGGCTATGGCTACACCTTC. This sequence encodes CASSAHLTGQGYGYTF.

This chain joins TRBV5-6 and TRBJ2-3; 7 bases are shared with TRBD2. The CDR3 contains 15 residues. Trimming cost V 3 bases and J 1 base; bases outside gene matches: 5. Germline V CDR1 and CDR2: SGHDT, YYEEEE. The CDR3 DNA reads TGTGCCAGCAGCTCTAGCGGAGGGGGCACAGATACGCAGTATTTT. This encodes CASSSSGGGTDTQYF.

V and J are TRBV11-2 and TRBJ2-4; weak D call: TRBD1 (6 bases). V was cut by 5 bases and J by 4 bases, with 12 bases left in between. Germline V gene sequence: CDR1 SGHAT, CDR2 FQNNGV. The CDR3 is 14 amino acids. CDR3 loop: CASSGGQVKNIQYF. In nucleotides, the CDR3 is TGTGCCAGCAGCGGGGGACAAGTTAAAAACATTCAGTACTTC.

The chain recombines TRBV15 with TRBJ1-6, with TRBD1 matching 8 bases. CDR1 LNHNV and CDR2 YYDKDF come from the germline V gene (reference sequence). V shed 2 bases and J 8 bases; nucleotides not matched to a gene: 5. This CDR3 is 15 amino acids long. The CDR3 here is CATSRQGARDSPLHF. In DNA, the CDR3 is TGTGCCACCAGCAGACAGGGGGCTAGAGATTCACCCCTCCACTTT.

On this clone itself: Other DNA sequences of this sample code for an identical CDR3. The chain carries TRBV5-4 and TRBJ2-7; TRBD2 might be the D (5 bases). Looked up from germline, CDR1 is SGHNT and CDR2 is YYREEE (reference sequence). Trimming took off 0 bases at V and 4 bases at J, with 8 bases between the two ends. This CDR3 has 13 amino acids. The CDR3 coding sequence is TGTGCCAGCAGCTTGGAGACGGGATACGAGCAGTACTTC. Its translation: CASSLETGYEQYF.

Worth noting for this clone: This sample includes further DNA sequences coding for the same CDR3. The chain joins TRBV5-1 to TRBJ2-1; 11 bases are shared with TRBD2. With V trimmed by 1 base and J by 7 bases, 7 bases remained unmatched. The CDR3 covers 16 residues. The germline gives CDR1 SGHRS, CDR2 YFSETQ. The CDR3 spells CASSLLAGGPGNEQFF. The CDR3 bases are TGCGCCAGCAGCTTGTTAGCGGGGGGGCCGGGGAATGAGCAGTTCTTC. Drawing the rest from reference TRBV5-1 and TRBJ2-1, the complete variable domain is KAGVTQTPRYLIKTRGQQVTLSCSPISGHRSVSWYQQTPGQGLQFLFEYFSETQRNKGNFPGRFSGRQFSNSRSEMNVSTLELGDSALYLCASSLLAGGPGNEQFFGPGTRLTVL.

A few counts support this clone. The chain has TRBV7-9 and TRBJ2-1; D ambiguous. The germline gives CDR1 SEHNR, CDR2 FQNEAQ (reference sequence). This CDR3 comprises 14 residues. Trimming removed 0 bases at V and 3 bases at J, with 6 bases between. CDR3: CASSLAVYYNEQFF. The CDR3 DNA sequence: TGTGCCAGCAGCTTAGCCGTATACTACAATGAGCAGTTCTTC.